The present TCR beta chain was sequenced within a study of OX40 agonist ivuxolimab in advanced cancers. CDR3 length: 17 residues. V was pared by 1 base and J by 0 bases, with 13 bases between. CDR1 is MNHEY, CDR2 SMNVEV, per germline (reference sequence). Sequenced by immunoSEQ multiplex PCR; TCRdb stores in-frame clones only, minus some. The table lists tens of thousands of clones, about 87% of them singletons. Blood sampling was done at baseline, cycle 4 day 1, and cycle 7 day 1. This chain links TRBV27 with TRBJ2-1; TRBD1 is a possible D gene (6 bases). Here the sequenced sample was CD4+ or CD8+ T cells sorted from blood, taken in a trial of the OX40 agonist ivuxolimab. The TCR was taken from an adult with an advanced solid tumor such as melanoma, head and neck, liver or kidney cancer. As DNA, the CDR3 is TGTGCCAGCAGTTTATGGGGTACAGGGAGCTCCTACAATGAGCAGTTCTTC. Translation gives CASSLWGTGSSYNEQFF.